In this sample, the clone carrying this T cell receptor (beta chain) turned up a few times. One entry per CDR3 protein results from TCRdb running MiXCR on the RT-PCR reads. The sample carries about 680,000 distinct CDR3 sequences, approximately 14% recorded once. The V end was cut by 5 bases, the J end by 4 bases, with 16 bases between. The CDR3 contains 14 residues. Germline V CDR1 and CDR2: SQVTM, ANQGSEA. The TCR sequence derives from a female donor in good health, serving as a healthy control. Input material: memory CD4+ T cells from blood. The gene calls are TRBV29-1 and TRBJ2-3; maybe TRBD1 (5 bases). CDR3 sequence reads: CSVTQAGRSDTQYF. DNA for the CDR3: TGCAGCGTTACTCAAGCAGGGCGATCAGATACGCAGTATTTT.